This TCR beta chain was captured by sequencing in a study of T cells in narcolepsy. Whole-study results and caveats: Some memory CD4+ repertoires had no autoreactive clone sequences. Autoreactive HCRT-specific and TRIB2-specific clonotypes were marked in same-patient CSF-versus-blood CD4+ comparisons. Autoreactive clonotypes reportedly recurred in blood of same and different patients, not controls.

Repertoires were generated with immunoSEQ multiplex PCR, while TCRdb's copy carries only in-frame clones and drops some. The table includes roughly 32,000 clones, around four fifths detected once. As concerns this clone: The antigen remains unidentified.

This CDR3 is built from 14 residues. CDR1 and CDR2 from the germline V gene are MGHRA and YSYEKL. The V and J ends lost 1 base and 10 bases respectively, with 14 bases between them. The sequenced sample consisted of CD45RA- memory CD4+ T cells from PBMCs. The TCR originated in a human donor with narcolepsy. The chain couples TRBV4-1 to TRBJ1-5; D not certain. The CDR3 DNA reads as TGCGCCAGCAGCCAAGCCGGCGGATCTGACCCCCAGCATTTT. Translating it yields CASSQAGGSDPQHF.